These T cell receptor beta chains were read from a single sample in a study of cytomegalovirus exposure and HLA in healthy donors. The assay was immunoSEQ multiplex PCR, and TCRdb's table has in-frame clones only and misses some. The data contain roughly 100,000 clones, about 9.4% of them singletons. Sample: PBMCs. The receptors were gathered from a man aged 35-49 years in good health and CMV-seropositive. Both conserved end residues are part of each CDR3. A D gene is named only where the DNA matches it firmly. Only part of the rows carry a size: once, few, many, or a class if the clone is expanded.

D gene	clone size	V gene	J gene	CDR3 length	CDR3 protein	CDR3 DNA
TRBD2	few	TRBV11-2	TRBJ2-7	17	CASSVSRDSGRVNEQYF	TGTGCCAGCAGCGTGAGTCGGGATAGCGGGAGGGTCAACGAGCAGTACTTC
TRBD2	few	TRBV10-2	TRBJ2-7	15	CASKAAASGSYEQYF	TGCGCCAGCAAAGCTGCGGCTAGCGGCTCCTACGAGCAGTACTTC
.	.	TRBV11-3	TRBJ1-5	12	CARIHRAQPQHF	TGTGCCAGAATACACAGGGCTCAGCCCCAGCATTTT
TRBD2	few	TRBV4-1	TRBJ2-2	17	CASSQGKGGGDTGELFF	TGCGCCAGCAGCCAAGGGAAAGGCGGGGGGGACACCGGGGAGCTGTTTTTT
.	.	TRBV6-4	TRBJ1-5	13	CASSDGTNQPQHF	TGTGCCAGCAGTGACGGGACAAATCAGCCCCAGCATTTT
.	few	TRBV27	TRBJ2-1	15	CASRQLVISHNEQFF	TGTGCCAGCAGACAACTAGTGATTAGCCACAATGAGCAGTTCTTC
.	.	TRBV5-1	TRBJ2-1	13	CASSPDSYNEQFF	TGCGCCAGCAGCCCAGACAGCTACAATGAGCAGTTCTTC
TRBD2	few	TRBV6-4	TRBJ2-3	14	CASNLAGGTDTQYF	TGTGCCAGCAACCTAGCGGGGGGCACAGATACGCAGTATTTT
TRBD2	.	TRBV9	TRBJ2-1	15	CASSVGTSGDNEQFF	TGTGCCAGCAGCGTTGGGACTAGCGGGGACAATGAGCAGTTCTTC
TRBD1	.	TRBV5-1	TRBJ1-4	14	CASSRQGNNEKLFF	TGCGCCAGCAGCAGACAGGGAAATAATGAAAAACTGTTTTTT
.	.	TRBV28	TRBJ2-1	14	CASNDRSGYNEQFF	TGTGCCAGCAACGACAGGTCGGGATACAATGAGCAGTTCTTC
TRBD1	.	TRBV4-2	TRBJ2-5	15	CASSQVRGQGETQYF	TGTGCCAGCAGCCAAGTAAGGGGGCAGGGAGAGACCCAGTACTTC
.	.	TRBV6-5	TRBJ2-3	15	CASSISGTYTDTQYF	TGTGCCAGCAGCATTAGCGGAACGTACACAGATACGCAGTATTTT
TRBD2	.	TRBV7-9	TRBJ2-1	17	CASSQGLAGDEYNEQFF	TGTGCCAGCAGCCAAGGACTAGCGGGAGACGAATACAATGAGCAGTTCTTC
.	.	TRBV19	TRBJ1-3	14	CASQSPKEGNTIYF	TGTGCCAGCCAGAGTCCTAAGGAGGGAAACACCATATATTTT
TRBD1	few	TRBV19	TRBJ1-4	13	CASRTGINEKLFF	TGTGCCAGTCGGACAGGGATCAATGAAAAACTGTTTTTT
TRBD2	few	TRBV28	TRBJ2-7	14	CASSSSGRSYEQYF	TGTGCCAGCAGTTCTAGCGGGAGGAGCTACGAGCAGTACTTC
.	.	TRBV7-9	TRBJ2-3	15	CASSLVSGSTDTQYF	TGTGCCAGCAGCTTAGTCAGCGGGAGCACAGATACGCAGTATTTT
.	.	TRBV7-9	TRBJ1-1	16	CASSIAGLNMNTEAFF	TGTGCCAGCAGCATTGCGGGACTGAACATGAACACTGAAGCTTTCTTT
.	.	TRBV9	TRBJ2-7	14	CASSSGSPSYEQYF	TGTGCCAGCAGCTCCGGGAGCCCCTCCTACGAGCAGTACTTC
TRBD2	.	TRBV5-1	TRBJ2-2	16	CASSLGTSGPGGELFF	TGCGCCAGCAGTCTAGGGACTAGCGGTCCTGGCGGGGAGCTATTTTTT
.	.	TRBV15	TRBJ1-5	15	CATSRGGVSNQPQHF	TGTGCCACCAGCAGGGGGGGGGTCAGCAATCAGCCCCAGCATTTT
.	few	TRBV7-9	TRBJ2-7	12	CASSLGAYEQYF	TGTGCCAGCAGCTTAGGAGCCTACGAGCAGTACTTC
.	large	TRBV30	TRBJ1-1	12	CAWIVGAGAPGF	.
TRBD1	.	TRBV4-1	TRBJ2-7	15	CASSLPGQGFYEQYF	TGCGCCAGCAGTCTCCCGGGACAGGGTTTTTACGAGCAGTACTTC
TRBD2	.	TRBV9	TRBJ2-3	15	CASSVLAGGTDTQYF	TGTGCCAGCAGCGTCCTAGCGGGGGGCACAGATACGCAGTATTTT
TRBD2	few	TRBV7-7	TRBJ2-1	15	CASSPQAGGSVEQFF	TGTGCTAGCAGCCCACAGGCGGGAGGATCGGTTGAGCAGTTCTTC
.	.	TRBV28	TRBJ1-2	13	CASSLLNYYGYTF	TGTGCCAGCAGTTTATTAAATTACTATGGCTACACCTTC
.	.	TRBV2	TRBJ1-5	12	CASRDSLGPQHF	TGTGCCAGCAGGGACAGCCTCGGGCCCCAGCATTTT
.	.	TRBV6-5	TRBJ2-3	15	CASSSSGPSTDTQYF	TGTGCCAGCAGTTCAAGCGGTCCTAGCACAGATACGCAGTATTTT
.	.	TRBV29-1	TRBJ1-2	13	CSVDLARAYGYTF	TGCAGCGTTGATCTCGCGAGGGCCTATGGCTACACCTTC
.	few	TRBV29-1	TRBJ1-1	10	CSVVGHWAFF	TGCAGCGTTGTCGGACATTGGGCTTTCTTT
.	.	TRBV4-3	TRBJ1-2	14	CASSQAGPAMGYTF	TGCGCCAGCAGCCAAGCTGGGCCCGCTATGGGCTACACCTTC
TRBD2	.	TRBV19	TRBJ2-5	15	CASKSEGGPGQTQYF	TGTGCCAGTAAATCCGAGGGAGGGCCGGGACAGACCCAGTACTTC
TRBD1	few	TRBV6-5	TRBJ1-2	15	CASSYGTGGDYGYTF	TGTGCCAGCAGTTACGGGACAGGGGGGGACTATGGCTACACCTTC
.	few	TRBV6-4	TRBJ2-3	14	CASSAGFGTDTQYF	TGTGCCAGCAGTGCAGGGTTTGGTACAGATACGCAGTATTTT
TRBD1	.	TRBV5-4	TRBJ1-2	13	CASGTGQGRSYTF	TGTGCCAGCGGCACGGGACAGGGACGGAGCTACACCTTC
TRBD2	.	TRBV6-4	TRBJ2-1	15	CASTGQREGRNEQFF	TGTGCCAGCACGGGACAGCGGGAGGGCCGAAATGAGCAGTTCTTC
TRBD2	.	TRBV7-9	TRBJ2-1	17	CASSQIILVAGGHEQFF	TGTGCCAGCAGCCAAATTATACTTGTAGCGGGAGGTCATGAGCAGTTCTTC
.	few	TRBV7-9	TRBJ2-1	14	CASTIGQVYNEQFF	TGTGCCAGCACCATTGGGCAGGTTTACAATGAGCAGTTCTTC
TRBD2	.	TRBV28	TRBJ2-7	18	CASTPSGRLQRNFYEQYF	TGTGCCAGCACCCCTAGCGGGAGACTCCAGAGGAATTTCTACGAGCAGTACTTC
TRBD1	.	TRBV5-1	TRBJ2-1	15	CASSYGQGGYNEQFF	TGCGCCAGCAGCTATGGACAGGGGGGCTACAATGAGCAGTTCTTC
.	.	TRBV4-3	TRBJ2-1	15	CASSQTANSAREQFF	TGCGCCAGCAGCCAAACAGCTAATAGTGCACGCGAGCAGTTCTTC
TRBD2	.	TRBV30	TRBJ2-1	12	CAWGGAYNEQFF	TGTGCCTGGGGGGGGGCCTACAATGAGCAGTTCTTC
.	.	TRBV7-8	TRBJ2-7	14	CASSSHSSSYEQYF	TGTGCCAGCAGCTCTCACAGCAGCTCCTACGAGCAGTACTTC
TRBD1	.	TRBV7-9	TRBJ1-5	16	CASSNYFGTDNQPQHF	TGTGCCAGCAGCAACTACTTCGGGACAGACAATCAGCCCCAGCATTTT
TRBD2	once	TRBV19	TRBJ2-1	13	CASRGLASSEQFF	TGTGCCAGTAGGGGACTAGCGTCCAGCGAGCAGTTCTTC
.	few	TRBV20-1	TRBJ2-1	11	CSASSQIEQFF	TGCAGTGCTAGTAGCCAGATTGAGCAGTTCTTC
.	few	TRBV5-1	TRBJ1-4	15	CASGRRGGDLEKLFF	TGCGCCAGCGGTCGTAGGGGGGGGGATCTGGAAAAACTGTTTTTT
TRBD2	few	TRBV6-5	TRBJ2-1	15	CASSLTSGINHEQFF	TGTGCCAGCAGTCTGACTAGCGGGATCAACCATGAGCAGTTCTTC